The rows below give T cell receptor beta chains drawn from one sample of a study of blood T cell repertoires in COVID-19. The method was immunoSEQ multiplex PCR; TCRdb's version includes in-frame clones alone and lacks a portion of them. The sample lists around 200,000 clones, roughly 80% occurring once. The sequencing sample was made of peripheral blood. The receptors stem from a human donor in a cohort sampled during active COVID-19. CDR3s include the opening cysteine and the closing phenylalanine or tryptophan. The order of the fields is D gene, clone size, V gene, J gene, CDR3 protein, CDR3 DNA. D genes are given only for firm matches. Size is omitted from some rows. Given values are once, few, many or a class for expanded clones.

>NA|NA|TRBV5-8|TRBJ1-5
CASSSDVGRPQHF
TGTGCCAGCAGCTCCGATGTGGGGAGGCCCCAGCATTTT
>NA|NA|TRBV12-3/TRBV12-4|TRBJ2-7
CASSDQGPYEQYF
TGTGCCAGCAGTGACCAGGGGCCCTACGAGCAGTACTTC
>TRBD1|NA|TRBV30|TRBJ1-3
CAWRHRGYPGNTIYF
TGTGCCTGGCGTCACAGGGGCTATCCTGGAAACACCATATATTTT
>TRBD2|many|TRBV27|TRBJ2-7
CASSLIGTSVSEQYF
TGTGCCAGCAGTTTAATAGGGACTAGCGTAAGCGAGCAGTACTTC
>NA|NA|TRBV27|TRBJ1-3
CASSSLQGAAGNTIYF
TGTGCCAGCAGTTCGTTACAGGGAGCCGCTGGAAACACCATATATTTT
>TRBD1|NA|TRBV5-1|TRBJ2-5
CASSLDRGPLETQYF
TGCGCCAGCAGCCTAGACAGGGGGCCTTTGGAGACCCAGTACTTC
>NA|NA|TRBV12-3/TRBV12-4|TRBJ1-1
CASSQRGTEAFF
TGTGCCAGCAGTCAGCGGGGCACTGAAGCTTTCTTT
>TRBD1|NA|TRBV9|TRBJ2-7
CASSPGQGYEQYF
TGTGCCAGCAGCCCGGGACAGGGCTACGAGCAGTACTTC
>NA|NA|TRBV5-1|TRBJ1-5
CASSLESGRANQPQHF
TGCGCCAGCAGCTTGGAATCCGGCAGGGCTAATCAGCCCCAGCATTTT
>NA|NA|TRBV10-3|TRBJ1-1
CAISARQAHPSDTEAFF
TGTGCCATCAGTGCCCGACAGGCGCACCCCTCGGACACTGAAGCTTTCTTT
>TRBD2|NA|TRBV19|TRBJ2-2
CASSLGTSGGGWAPGELFF
TGTGCCAGTAGTCTCGGGACTAGCGGGGGAGGTTGGGCCCCCGGGGAGCTGTTTTTT
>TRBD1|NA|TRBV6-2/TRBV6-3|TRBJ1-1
CASSSGQGLNTEAFF
TGTGCCAGCAGTTCCGGACAGGGCTTGAACACTGAAGCTTTCTTT
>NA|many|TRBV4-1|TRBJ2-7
CASSQGRGEQYF
TGCGCCAGCAGCCAAGGACGGGGCGAGCAGTACTTC
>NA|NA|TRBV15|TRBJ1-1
CATSRDPGIGRAEAFF
TGTGCCACCAGCAGAGATCCCGGGATCGGGAGAGCTGAAGCTTTCTTT
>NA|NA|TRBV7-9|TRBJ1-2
CASSLDRGGYGYTF
TGTGCCAGCAGCTTAGATCGTGGAGGCTATGGCTACACCTTC
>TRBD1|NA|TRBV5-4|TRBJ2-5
CASSSDRGEETQYF
TGTGCCAGCAGCAGTGACAGGGGGGAAGAGACCCAGTACTTC
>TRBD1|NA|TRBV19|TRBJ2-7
CASSIGTGTTYEQYF
TGTGCCAGTAGTATAGGGACAGGAACAACCTACGAGCAGTACTTC
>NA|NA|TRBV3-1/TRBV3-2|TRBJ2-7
CASSQALTLVEQYF
TGTGCCAGCAGCCAGGCCCTCACTCTAGTCGAGCAGTACTTC
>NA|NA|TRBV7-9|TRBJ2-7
CASSLVGASYEQYF
TGTGCCAGCAGCTTAGTCGGAGCAAGCTACGAGCAGTACTTC
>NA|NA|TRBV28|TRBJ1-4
CASRKGGIGEKLFF
TGTGCCAGCAGAAAAGGGGGTATCGGTGAAAAACTGTTTTTT
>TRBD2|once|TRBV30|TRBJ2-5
CAWSVWGGTQETQYF
TGTGCCTGGAGTGTATGGGGAGGGACCCAAGAGACCCAGTACTTC
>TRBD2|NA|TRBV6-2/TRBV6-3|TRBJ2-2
CASSLLAGGSGELFF
TGTGCCAGCAGCCTACTAGCGGGAGGGTCCGGGGAGCTGTTTTTT
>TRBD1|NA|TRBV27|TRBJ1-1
CASRDRGINTEAFF
TGTGCCAGCAGGGACAGGGGGATAAACACTGAAGCTTTCTTT
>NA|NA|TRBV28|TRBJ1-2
CASSLLRRTTNYGYTF
TGTGCCAGCAGTTTACTCAGGAGGACGACTAACTATGGCTACACCTTC
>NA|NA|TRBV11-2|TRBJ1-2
CASSLGRSYGYTF
TGTGCCAGCAGCTTAGGGCGGAGCTATGGCTACACCTTC
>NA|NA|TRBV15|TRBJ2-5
CATSRGELAGRAQETQYF
TGTGCCACCAGCAGAGGGGAATTGGCGGGTCGGGCCCAAGAGACCCAGTACTTC
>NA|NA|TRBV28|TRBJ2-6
CASSLPSSGANVLTF
TGTGCCAGCAGTTTACCCAGCTCTGGGGCCAACGTCCTGACTTTC
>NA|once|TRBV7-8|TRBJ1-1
CASSLERALKTEAFF
TGTGCCAGCAGCTTAGAGAGGGCTCTGAAGACTGAAGCTTTCTTT
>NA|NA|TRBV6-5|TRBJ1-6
CASSYSNFASNSPLHF
TGTGCCAGCAGTTACTCGAACTTTGCGAGTAATTCACCCCTCCACTTT
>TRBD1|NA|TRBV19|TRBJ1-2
CASSKTGTDYGYTF
TGTGCCAGTAGTAAGACCGGGACAGACTATGGCTACACCTTC
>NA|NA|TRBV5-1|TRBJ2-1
CASSLEGTAYNEQFF
TGCGCCAGCAGCTTGGAAGGGACTGCCTACAATGAGCAGTTCTTC
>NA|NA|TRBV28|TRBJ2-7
CASSPGRSYEQYF
TGTGCCAGCAGCCCCGGTCGGAGCTACGAGCAGTACTTC
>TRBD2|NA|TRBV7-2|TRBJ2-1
CASSLGGRVNNEQFF
TGTGCCAGCAGCTTAGGCGGGAGGGTAAACAATGAGCAGTTCTTC
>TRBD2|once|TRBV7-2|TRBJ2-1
CASSLERTSGPYNEQFF
TGTGCCAGCAGCTTAGAAAGGACTAGCGGGCCCTACAATGAGCAGTTCTTC
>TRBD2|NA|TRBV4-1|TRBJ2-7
CASSPTGTSGIFDEQYF
TGCGCCAGCAGCCCTACCGGGACTAGCGGGATTTTCGACGAGCAGTACTTC
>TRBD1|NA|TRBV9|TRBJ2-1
CASSVTGNIVNEQFF
TGTGCCAGCAGCGTGACAGGGAATATCGTTAATGAGCAGTTCTTC
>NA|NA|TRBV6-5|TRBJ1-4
CASKSGDGTNEKLFF
TGTGCCAGCAAGTCGGGGGACGGAACTAATGAAAAACTGTTTTTT
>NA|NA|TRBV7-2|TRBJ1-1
CASSLSRSLTNTEAFF
TGTGCCAGCAGCTTATCTAGATCGCTAACCAACACTGAAGCTTTCTTT
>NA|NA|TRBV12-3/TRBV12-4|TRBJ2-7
CASSLGREQYF
TGTGCCAGCAGTTTGGGGAGGGAGCAGTACTTC
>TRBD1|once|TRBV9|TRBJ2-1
CASSAYRTGINEQFF
TGTGCCAGCAGCGCTTACCGGACAGGGATCAATGAGCAGTTCTTC
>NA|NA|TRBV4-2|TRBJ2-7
CASSQPTSRSSYEQYF
TGTGCCAGCAGCCAACCGACTAGTAGGAGCTCCTACGAGCAGTACTTC
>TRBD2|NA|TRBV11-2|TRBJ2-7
CASSSDRTSAEQYF
TGTGCCAGCAGCTCCGACCGGACTAGCGCCGAGCAGTACTTC
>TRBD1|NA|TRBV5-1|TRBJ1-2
CASSPGTGVNYGYTF
TGCGCCAGCAGCCCCGGGACAGGGGTTAACTATGGCTACACCTTC
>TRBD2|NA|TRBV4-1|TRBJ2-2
CASSQESGGLTGELFF
TGCGCCAGCAGCCAAGAAAGCGGGGGACTCACCGGGGAGCTGTTTTTT
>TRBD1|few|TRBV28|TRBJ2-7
CASSPPGQGADF
TGTGCCAGCAGTCCACCGGGACAGGGGGCAGACTTC
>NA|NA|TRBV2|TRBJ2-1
CASTPQGTYNEQFF
TGTGCCAGCACTCCGCAGGGAACTTACAATGAGCAGTTCTTC
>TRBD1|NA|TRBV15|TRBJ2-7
CATSSETGGLSYEQYF
TGTGCCACCAGCAGCGAGACAGGGGGTCTATCCTACGAGCAGTACTTC